Following are 31 T cell receptor beta chains from one sample sequenced in a study of blood T cell repertoires in COVID-19 (dated by TCRdb to about 2020). The library relied on the immunoSEQ multiplex PCR assay. TCRdb provides this immuneACCESS table in a form limited to in-frame rearrangements. Some clones are lacking; in checked studies, under half of them reflect an unresolved V gene, and why the rest are absent is not known. The sample contains about 270,000 clones, roughly 90% of them found a single time. Less than 2.5% of the sample lies in the top ten. Sequenced material: peripheral blood. These receptors came from a man aged 50 to 60 with acute or convalescent COVID-19.

This sequence joins TRBV10-3 and TRBJ1-1; 7 bases are shared with TRBD1. Germline trimming cut 6 bases from V and 5 bases from J; bases unmatched to any gene: 15. Germline V gives CDR1 ENHRY, CDR2 SYGVKD. CDR3 length equals 16 residues. DNA of the CDR3: TGTGCCATCAGCGGACACCCGGACAGGCAGGGTACTGAAGCTTTCTTT. Its protein product is CAISGHPDRQGTEAFF.

The chain joins TRBV3-1 (or the pseudogene TRBV3-2) to TRBJ2-5, with 8 bases that match TRBD2. Germline V gene data show CDR1 as LGHDT and CDR2 as YNNKEL (reference sequence). Trimming cost V 2 bases and J 1 base; bases outside gene matches: 6. This CDR3 comprises 16 residues. CDR3 protein: CASSQRLALGQETQYF. CDR3 in DNA: TGTGCCAGCAGCCAAAGACTAGCGTTAGGCCAAGAGACCCAGTACTTC.

The rearrangement uses TRBV13 and TRBJ2-2; 7 positions match TRBD1. Germline V gives CDR1 PRHDT, CDR2 FYEKMQ (reference sequence). Trimming at V came to 3 bases and at J to 3 bases, leaving 1 base not matched to a gene. The CDR3 runs 14 residues. CDR3 DNA: TGTGCCAGCAGCTTCGACAGGGACACCGGGGAGCTGTTTTTT. Amino acids: CASSFDRDTGELFF.

The V gene is TRBV5-6, the J gene TRBJ1-4; D not resolved. The CDR3 has 15 residues. Germline loops: CDR1 SGHDT, CDR2 YYEEEE. With 3 bases removed from V and 4 bases from J, the gap between germline ends came to 13 bases. CDR3 in amino acids: CASSSILGLNEKLFF. In DNA, the CDR3 is TGTGCCAGCAGCTCTATCTTGGGCCTTAATGAAAAACTGTTTTTT.

This chain uses TRBV3-1 (or the pseudogene TRBV3-2) with TRBJ1-3; TRBD1 might be the D (5 bases). Germline loops: CDR1 LGHDT, CDR2 YNNKEL (reference sequence). Trimming took off 1 base at V and 4 bases at J, with 14 bases between the two ends. The length of the CDR3 is 16 residues. This CDR3 reads CASSQGGAVSGNTIYF. The CDR3, as DNA: TGTGCCAGCAGCCAAGGTGGGGCGGTTTCAGGAAACACCATATATTTT.

The chain couples TRBV27 to TRBJ2-5, with TRBD2 matching 8 bases. CDR1 is MNHEY, CDR2 SMNVEV, per germline (reference sequence). The V segment lost 4 bases and the J segment 0 bases; nucleotides outside the gene matches: 7. The CDR3 sequence is 16 residues long. The CDR3 nucleotides read TGTGCCAGCAGTTCGCGGGGGGCGGGGTACCAAGAGACCCAGTACTTC. It yields the protein CASSSRGAGYQETQYF.

The chain joins TRBV19 to TRBJ1-1; D is possibly TRBD1 (6 bases). CDR1 and CDR2 from the germline V gene are LNHDA and SQIVND (reference sequence). The CDR3 runs 14 residues. Trimming took 6 bases from V and 3 from J, leaving 14 bases between them. The CDR3 protein is CASSSQGRDTEAFF. CDR3 sequence (DNA): TGTGCCAGTAGCTCCCAGGGGCGGGACACTGAAGCTTTCTTT.

The chain has TRBV4-1 and TRBJ1-2; 7 bases agree with TRBD1. V gave up 2 bases and J gave up 7 bases; unmatched junction bases: 13. Germline V gene lookup returns CDR1 MGHRA and CDR2 YSYEKL. The CDR3 runs 16 residues. CDR3 sequence: CASSQRSWTGSGGYTF. CDR3 DNA sequence: TGCGCCAGCAGCCAACGGTCTTGGACAGGTTCAGGTGGCTACACCTTC.

This chain joins TRBV6-5 and TRBJ1-2; D remains ambiguous. Germline assignment: CDR1 MNHEY and CDR2 SVGAGI. This CDR3 region has 12 residues. Trimming removed 11 bases from V and 8 bases from J, with 18 bases in between. CDR3 coding DNA: TGTGCCGCAACGGACTCCTTGGGCGGCTACACCTTC. This encodes CAATDSLGGYTF.

This chain joins TRBV4-1 and TRBJ2-1; 10 bases map to TRBD2. The germline CDR1 and CDR2 sequences are MGHRA and YSYEKL. The CDR3 has 17 residues. J was trimmed by 4 bases and V by 4 bases; bases with no gene match: 10. CDR3 in amino acids: CASSPKTLAGVYNEQFF. The CDR3 DNA reads as TGCGCCAGCAGCCCGAAGACCCTAGCGGGGGTATACAATGAGCAGTTCTTC.

This chain uses TRBV12-2 with TRBJ2-7; whether TRBD1, the table's D call, matches the DNA was not checked. TRBV12-2 is an annotated pseudogene. The CDR3 sequence is 16 residues long. This CDR3 is CASRLAPDSSSYEQYF. The DNA for the CDR3 is TGTGCAAGTCGCTTAGCGCCGGACAGCAGCTCCTACGAGCAGTACTTC.

This chain joins TRBV29-1 and TRBJ1-4; 10 nucleotides align to TRBD1. V was clipped by 3 bases and J by 8 bases; unmatched bases: 3. From germline, CDR1 is SQVTM and CDR2 ANQGSEA. This CDR3 region has 13 residues. Written as DNA, the CDR3 is TGCAGCGTTGAGACAGGGGGCGACGAAAAACTGTTTTTT. This codes for CSVETGGDEKLFF.

J is TRBJ1-2 and V is TRBV5-8; D is undetermined. The CDR3 consists of 11 residues. The V end was cut by 4 bases, the J end by 8 bases, with 9 bases between. Germline assignment: CDR1 SGHTS and CDR2 YDEGEE. The CDR3 DNA follows: TGTGCCAGCAGCAGCCTGAGGGGCTACACCTTC. The encoded protein is CASSSLRGYTF.

The CDR3 sequence is CASSLERDTEAFF. In DNA, the CDR3 is TGTGCCAGCAGCTTAGAGCGGGACACTGAAGCTTTCTTT. V usage is TRBV11-3 and J usage is TRBJ1-1; D remains ambiguous. This CDR3 has 13 amino acids. V was pared by 0 bases and J by 3 bases, with 5 bases between. The germline CDR1 and CDR2 sequences are SGHNT and YENEEA.

The rearrangement links TRBV7-9 to TRBJ2-7, with 7 bases matching TRBD1. The CDR3 spans 13 residues. CDR1 is SEHNR and CDR2 is FQNEAQ in the germline V gene (reference sequence). V lost 1 base and J lost 5; bases outside the gene matches: 2. The CDR3 here is CASSLGQGNEQYF. The CDR3, as DNA: TGTGCCAGCAGCTTAGGACAGGGCAACGAGCAGTACTTC.

This clone was detected once. The CDR3, as DNA: TGCGCCAGCAGCTTGTGGGGACTAGCGGGCCCAGAGACCCAGTACTTC. This gives the protein CASSLWGLAGPETQYF. This chain links TRBV5-1 with TRBJ2-5; 12 nucleotides agree with TRBD2. CDR3 length equals 16 residues. Germline V gives CDR1 SGHRS, CDR2 YFSETQ. The trim removed 1 base at V and 4 bases at J, leaving 5 bases unmatched.

The gene calls are TRBV6-5 and TRBJ1-2; possibly TRBD1 for D (5 bases). Trimming left V 2 bases short and J 8 bases short, with 9 bases between. CDR3 size: 12 residues. Per the germline V gene, CDR1 is MNHEY and CDR2 is SVGAGI. The CDR3 sequence: CASSYRGGGYTF. CDR3 DNA sequence: TGTGCCAGCAGTTACAGGGGTGGGGGCTACACCTTC.

The V and J genes are TRBV6-7 and TRBJ1-1; a possible D gene is TRBD1 (5 bases). TRBV6-7 is an ORF for which the function is uncertain. This CDR3 contains 9 residues. The CDR3 nucleotides are TGTGTCCAGGGTACTGAAGCTTTCTTT. It is translated as CVQGTEAFF.

The gene calls are TRBV2 and TRBJ2-7; D perhaps matches TRBD2 (7 bases). The CDR3 runs to 14 residues. The germline CDR1 and CDR2 sequences are SNHLY and FYNNEI. V lost 6 bases to trimming and J lost 7 bases, with 19 bases between them. The CDR3: CASSGEGVIAEQYF. The DNA of the CDR3 is TGTGCCAGCAGCGGGGAGGGGGTAATTGCAGAGCAGTACTTC.

The V call is TRBV10-3, the J call TRBJ2-1; D is uncertain. CDR1 is ENHRY and CDR2 is SYGVKD in the germline V gene. The length of the CDR3 is 16 residues. V shed 2 bases and J shed 0 bases, with 11 bases lying between them. The DNA for the CDR3 is TGTGCCATCAGTGAGCCTATTGGTAGCTCCTACAATGAGCAGTTCTTC. Translating it yields CAISEPIGSSYNEQFF.

The genes are TRBV5-4 and TRBJ1-3; D remains ambiguous. Germline CDR1 and CDR2: SGHNT and YYREEE (reference sequence). V lost 0 bases and J 0 bases, leaving 10 bases between the germline ends. The length of the CDR3 is 16 residues. CDR3 sequence: CASSLGAPSSGNTIYF. The DNA of the CDR3 is TGTGCCAGCAGCTTGGGGGCGCCGAGCTCTGGAAACACCATATATTTT.

The rearrangement uses TRBV5-4 and TRBJ2-2, with D tentatively TRBD2 (7 bases). Per the germline V gene, CDR1 is SGHNT and CDR2 is YYREEE (reference sequence). The length of the CDR3 is 15 residues. The germline V and J ends were trimmed by 10 bases and 4 bases, with 20 bases remaining between them. The CDR3 loop reads CAAEGGGLGTGELFF. In DNA, the CDR3 is TGTGCCGCAGAGGGCGGGGGCCTGGGCACCGGGGAGCTGTTTTTT.

The rearrangement joins TRBV7-3 to TRBJ2-7, with D tentatively TRBD1 (9 bases). The CDR3 sequence is 16 residues long. Trimming stripped 3 bases from V and 5 bases from J, with 20 bases between. Germline-derived CDR1 and CDR2 are SGHTA and FQGTGA. This CDR3 is CASSFAGGQGVDEQYF. The CDR3 bases are TGTGCCAGCAGCTTTGCGGGGGGACAGGGAGTCGACGAGCAGTACTTC.

V gene TRBV6-5 combines with J gene TRBJ1-2, with D tentatively TRBD1 (6 bases). With 11 bases removed from V and 4 bases from J, the gap between germline ends came to 14 bases. The CDR3 has 12 amino acids. Germline loops: CDR1 MNHEY, CDR2 SVGAGI. The CDR3 here is CASRGGVYGYTF. Written as DNA, the CDR3 is TGTGCCTCTAGAGGGGGGGTCTATGGCTACACCTTC.

The genes are TRBV20-1 and TRBJ1-6; D not resolved. Germline CDR1 and CDR2: DFQATT and SNEGSKA (reference sequence). This CDR3 has 15 residues. V gave up 3 bases and J gave up 7 bases, with 16 bases separating them. Written as DNA, the CDR3 is TGCAGTGCTAGTGAATCGGGGAGGCAGAATTCACCCCTCCACTTT. It is translated as CSASESGRQNSPLHF.

This chain joins TRBV30 and TRBJ1-4; 11 nucleotides align to TRBD1. The junction had 6 bases not matched to a gene; V was cut back by 8 bases and J by 7 bases. This CDR3 has 13 amino acids. Germline V CDR1 and CDR2: GTSNPN, SVGIG (reference sequence). CDR3 amino acids: CAGLGTGGEKLFF. CDR3 nucleotide sequence: TGTGCCGGACTAGGGACAGGGGGTGAAAAACTGTTTTTT.

The chain is built from TRBV4-2 and TRBJ2-7; D remains ambiguous. V was clipped by 1 base and J by 3 bases, with 16 bases between them. This CDR3 spans 16 amino acids. Germline lookup yields CDR1 LGHNA and CDR2 YNFKEQ. The CDR3 bases are TGTGCCAGCAGCCAAGTTGCACAGTCCGTGAACTACGAGCAGTACTTC. It translates to CASSQVAQSVNYEQYF.

The chain joins TRBV5-1 to TRBJ1-4; 8 bases match TRBD1. J was trimmed by 7 bases and V by 3 bases; bases with no gene match: 5. Germline V gene data show CDR1 as SGHRS and CDR2 as YFSETQ. The CDR3 is 14 amino acids. Written as DNA, the CDR3 is TGCGCCAGCAGCTCGCGACAGGGGAGTGAAAAACTGTTTTTT. Residues: CASSSRQGSEKLFF.

The chain joins TRBV4-2 to TRBJ2-3; 12 nucleotides line up with TRBD2. Germline V gives CDR1 LGHNA, CDR2 YNFKEQ. The CDR3 extends over 16 amino acids. V was clipped by 4 bases and J by 1 base; unmatched bases: 3. The DNA for the CDR3 is TGTGCCAGCAGCCGCCGGACTAGCGGGGGCACAGATACGCAGTATTTT. Encoded protein: CASSRRTSGGTDTQYF.

The J gene is TRBJ2-1, the V gene TRBV19; 9 nucleotides agree with TRBD1. Trimming removed 3 bases from V and 5 bases from J; junction bases left unmatched: 11. This CDR3 is 17 amino acids long. Germline-derived CDR1 and CDR2 are LNHDA and SQIVND (reference sequence). The CDR3 DNA reads as TGTGCCAGTAGTATTCTTAGGGGGACAGGGAATGACAATGAGCAGTTCTTC. This translates into CASSILRGTGNDNEQFF.

In the case of this clone: The identical CDR3 is also encoded by other nucleotide sequences in the sample. V gene TRBV3-1 (or the pseudogene TRBV3-2) combines with J gene TRBJ1-3; 7 nucleotides agree with TRBD1. This CDR3 is 13 amino acids long. Germline V gene data show CDR1 as LGHDT and CDR2 as YNNKEL (reference sequence). The J segment lost 8 bases and the V segment lost 4 bases, leaving 5 bases of the junction unmatched. In DNA form, the CDR3 reads TGTGCCAGCAGCCGACAGGGTGGGGACACCATATATTTT. This translates into CASSRQGGDTIYF.